A selection of T cell receptor beta chains follows, all from one sample in a study of blood T cell repertoires in COVID-19. TCRdb's copy holds only in-frame clones and misses some; the assay was immunoSEQ multiplex PCR. The table has about 150,000 clones, approximately 85% seen once; the top ten hold roughly 3.4%. Sequencing input: PBMCs or T cells enriched from blood (not recorded which). The receptors were sampled from a woman in her 50s with acute COVID-19. Both conserved end residues are part of each CDR3. Fields, in order: V gene, D gene, J gene, clone size, CDR3 DNA, CDR3 protein. The D gene is left open where the match is weak. Clone size appears in some rows only: once, few, many, or a class for an expanded clone.

v_call: TRBV11-2; d_call: .; j_call: TRBJ1-1; clone_size: .; cdr3_nt: TGTGCCAGCAGCTTATACACAGGGATAGACGCTTTCTTT; cdr3_aa: CASSLYTGIDAFF
v_call: TRBV5-5; d_call: TRBD1; j_call: TRBJ2-7; clone_size: .; cdr3_nt: TGTGCCAGCAGCTTGACGGGACAGGCCGCCTACGAGCAGTACTTC; cdr3_aa: CASSLTGQAAYEQYF
v_call: TRBV13; d_call: TRBD1; j_call: TRBJ1-6; clone_size: .; cdr3_nt: TGTGCCAGCAGCACCCGGACAGGGGCCCGTGTATCACCCCTCCACTTT; cdr3_aa: CASSTRTGARVSPLHF
v_call: TRBV20-1; d_call: .; j_call: TRBJ2-2; clone_size: few; cdr3_nt: TGCAGTGCCAGTCTCGCCGGTAGAGGGACCGGGGAGCTGTTTTTT; cdr3_aa: CSASLAGRGTGELFF
v_call: TRBV9; d_call: TRBD2; j_call: TRBJ2-3; clone_size: .; cdr3_nt: TGTGCCAGCAGCGCAGCCGGGACTAGATGGAGTGATACGCAGTATTTT; cdr3_aa: CASSAAGTRWSDTQYF
v_call: TRBV28; d_call: .; j_call: TRBJ2-5; clone_size: once; cdr3_nt: TGTGCCAGCACTGGGAGTGCCTGGGAGACCCAGTACTTC; cdr3_aa: CASTGSAWETQYF
v_call: TRBV5-5; d_call: .; j_call: TRBJ1-4; clone_size: .; cdr3_nt: TGTGCCAGCAGCCTGGGGGGTGAGGGTAATGAAAAACTGTTTTTT; cdr3_aa: CASSLGGEGNEKLFF
v_call: TRBV21-1; d_call: .; j_call: TRBJ2-2; clone_size: .; cdr3_nt: TGTGCCAGCAGCGAAAAGGACAGGGAGACTAGCGGGAGATCCGGGGAGCTGTTTTTT; cdr3_aa: CASSEKDRETSGRSGELFF
v_call: TRBV30; d_call: TRBD2; j_call: TRBJ2-3; clone_size: .; cdr3_nt: TGTGCCTGGAGTCCGGGACTAGCAGGCACAGATACGCAGTATTTT; cdr3_aa: CAWSPGLAGTDTQYF
v_call: TRBV5-1; d_call: .; j_call: TRBJ2-3; clone_size: many; cdr3_nt: TGCGCCAGCAGCTACCCCCGGGAGTCAAATACGCAGTATTTT; cdr3_aa: CASSYPRESNTQYF
v_call: TRBV7-2; d_call: .; j_call: TRBJ2-2; clone_size: .; cdr3_nt: TGTGCCAGCAGGACTGACAGCTCGAACACCGGGGAGCTGTTTTTT; cdr3_aa: CASRTDSSNTGELFF
v_call: TRBV7-9; d_call: TRBD1; j_call: TRBJ2-3; clone_size: .; cdr3_nt: TGTGCCAGCAGCTTGGGGGACAGGGCCGCAGATACGCAGTATTTT; cdr3_aa: CASSLGDRAADTQYF
v_call: TRBV18; d_call: .; j_call: TRBJ1-5; clone_size: .; cdr3_nt: TGTGCCAGCTCACCGGGCGTAGGGGGTCAGCCCCAGCATTTT; cdr3_aa: CASSPGVGGQPQHF
v_call: TRBV6-5; d_call: TRBD1; j_call: TRBJ1-1; clone_size: .; cdr3_nt: TGTGCCAGCAGTTACAGGGACAGGGAGAACACTGAAGCTTTCTTT; cdr3_aa: CASSYRDRENTEAFF
v_call: TRBV29-1; d_call: .; j_call: TRBJ2-3; clone_size: .; cdr3_nt: TGCAGCGTTGAAGGCTGGGGGCACCCAGATACGCAGTATTTT; cdr3_aa: CSVEGWGHPDTQYF
v_call: TRBV5-8; d_call: TRBD1; j_call: TRBJ2-5; clone_size: .; cdr3_nt: TGTGCCAACCTTCGCCGGACAGGGGGCCCGAGGGGTAGGGAGACCCAGTACTTC; cdr3_aa: CANLRRTGGPRGRETQYF
v_call: TRBV30; d_call: .; j_call: TRBJ1-6; clone_size: .; cdr3_nt: TGTGCCTGGAGTGTGCTACTATTTAATTCACCCCTCCACTTT; cdr3_aa: CAWSVLLFNSPLHF
v_call: TRBV25-1; d_call: .; j_call: TRBJ2-1; clone_size: .; cdr3_nt: TGTGCCAGCACGAGCCACAATGAGCAGTTCTTC; cdr3_aa: CASTSHNEQFF
v_call: TRBV5-1; d_call: .; j_call: TRBJ1-3; clone_size: .; cdr3_nt: TGCGCCAGCAGCTTAGCCCCGACAGTGAGCTCTGGAAACACCATATATTTT; cdr3_aa: CASSLAPTVSSGNTIYF
v_call: TRBV28; d_call: TRBD1; j_call: TRBJ1-5; clone_size: once; cdr3_nt: TGTGCCAGCAGCCCCGGGACAGGGAGGCGGGATCAGCCCCAGCATTTT; cdr3_aa: CASSPGTGRRDQPQHF
v_call: TRBV4-3; d_call: TRBD2; j_call: TRBJ2-2; clone_size: .; cdr3_nt: TGCGCCAGCAGCCAAGTTTGGCGGGGGGCGAACACCGGGGAGCTGTTTTTT; cdr3_aa: CASSQVWRGANTGELFF
v_call: TRBV7-6; d_call: .; j_call: TRBJ1-1; clone_size: .; cdr3_nt: TGTGCCAGCAGCTTCCAGGGAATGAACACTGAAGCTTTCTTT; cdr3_aa: CASSFQGMNTEAFF
v_call: TRBV30; d_call: .; j_call: TRBJ1-6; clone_size: .; cdr3_nt: TGTGCCTGGCGGTTTGCAGGGGCGCAGCAAATTTCCCCCCTCCACTTT; cdr3_aa: CAWRFAGAQQISPLHF
v_call: TRBV7-3; d_call: TRBD2; j_call: TRBJ2-1; clone_size: once; cdr3_nt: TGTGCCAGCAGTGTAAGCGGGAGGGCCTTCGTCAATGAGCAGTTCTTC; cdr3_aa: CASSVSGRAFVNEQFF
v_call: TRBV19; d_call: .; j_call: TRBJ1-1; clone_size: .; cdr3_nt: TGTGCCAGTAGTATAGAGGCGGACACTGAAGCTTTCTTT; cdr3_aa: CASSIEADTEAFF
v_call: TRBV5-1; d_call: .; j_call: TRBJ2-7; clone_size: once; cdr3_nt: TGCGCCAGCAGCCCCGGGACTGGGTCCTACGAGCAGTACTTC; cdr3_aa: CASSPGTGSYEQYF
v_call: TRBV7-2; d_call: TRBD2; j_call: TRBJ2-5; clone_size: .; cdr3_nt: TGTGCCAGCAGCGGGGGGGTGGTAGCGGGAGCAGAGACCCAGTACTTC; cdr3_aa: CASSGGVVAGAETQYF
v_call: TRBV9; d_call: .; j_call: TRBJ2-6; clone_size: .; cdr3_nt: TGTGCCAGCAGCGCCGATGGATCAGGGCCCGGCTCTTGGGCCAACGTCCTGACTTTC; cdr3_aa: CASSADGSGPGSWANVLTF
v_call: TRBV5-1; d_call: TRBD1; j_call: TRBJ1-5; clone_size: few; cdr3_nt: TGCGCCAGCAGCCCTGGGACAGGGGAAGGAGCCTATCAGCCCCAGCATTTT; cdr3_aa: CASSPGTGEGAYQPQHF
v_call: TRBV5-8; d_call: .; j_call: TRBJ2-1; clone_size: .; cdr3_nt: TGTGCCAGCAGGTACGCGGGGAATCACTACAATGAGCAGTTCTTC; cdr3_aa: CASRYAGNHYNEQFF
v_call: TRBV2; d_call: TRBD2; j_call: TRBJ2-1; clone_size: .; cdr3_nt: TGTGCCAGAAGGACTAGCGGGAGTAATGAGCAGTTCTTC; cdr3_aa: CARRTSGSNEQFF
v_call: TRBV6-5; d_call: TRBD1; j_call: TRBJ2-7; clone_size: few; cdr3_nt: TGTGCCAGCAGGAAAAGACAGGGGGTCTACGAGCAGTACTTC; cdr3_aa: CASRKRQGVYEQYF
v_call: TRBV19; d_call: .; j_call: TRBJ1-1; clone_size: .; cdr3_nt: TGTGCCAGCACCTACCCGGGAGCGAACACTGAAGCTTTCTTT; cdr3_aa: CASTYPGANTEAFF
v_call: TRBV6-5; d_call: TRBD1; j_call: TRBJ1-5; clone_size: few; cdr3_nt: TGTGCCAGCAGTTGGGACAGGGAACACAATCAGCCCCAGCATTTT; cdr3_aa: CASSWDREHNQPQHF
v_call: TRBV30; d_call: TRBD1; j_call: TRBJ1-5; clone_size: .; cdr3_nt: TGTGCCTGGAGTGACTTCACAGGGGCGCAGCCCCAGCATTTT; cdr3_aa: CAWSDFTGAQPQHF
v_call: TRBV6-5; d_call: .; j_call: TRBJ2-2; clone_size: .; cdr3_nt: TGTGCCAGCAGGGAGAAGCGGGCAAACACCGGGGAGCTGTTTTTT; cdr3_aa: CASREKRANTGELFF
v_call: TRBV2; d_call: TRBD1; j_call: TRBJ2-7; clone_size: .; cdr3_nt: TGTGCCAGCAGTGCTCTGACAGGGAAGCAGTACTTC; cdr3_aa: CASSALTGKQYF
v_call: TRBV11-3; d_call: TRBD2; j_call: TRBJ2-3; clone_size: .; cdr3_nt: TGTGCCAGCAGCTCACCCTCTGAGGGGCTAGCGGGCACAGATACGCAGTATTTT; cdr3_aa: CASSSPSEGLAGTDTQYF
v_call: TRBV30; d_call: .; j_call: TRBJ1-5; clone_size: .; cdr3_nt: TGTGCCTGGAGTGCGGGAGGGACCCACAATCAGCCCCAGCATTTT; cdr3_aa: CAWSAGGTHNQPQHF
v_call: TRBV2; d_call: TRBD1; j_call: TRBJ2-1; clone_size: .; cdr3_nt: TGTGCCAGCAGGCGGCGGGACAGGGGGCACCCCGCCTACAATGAGCAGTTCTTC; cdr3_aa: CASRRRDRGHPAYNEQFF
v_call: TRBV5-8; d_call: TRBD1; j_call: TRBJ1-5; clone_size: .; cdr3_nt: TGTGCCAGCAGTAGACAGGGTCGAGGTCAGCCCCAGCATTTT; cdr3_aa: CASSRQGRGQPQHF
v_call: TRBV18; d_call: .; j_call: TRBJ1-4; clone_size: .; cdr3_nt: TGTGCCAGCTCACCACGGCATAATGAAAAACTGTTTTTT; cdr3_aa: CASSPRHNEKLFF
v_call: TRBV10-2; d_call: TRBD2; j_call: TRBJ2-7; clone_size: .; cdr3_nt: TGCGCCAGCGGGGGGGATCGAGGGTCCGAGCAGTACTTC; cdr3_aa: CASGGDRGSEQYF
v_call: TRBV6-2/TRBV6-3; d_call: .; j_call: TRBJ2-7; clone_size: .; cdr3_nt: TGTGCCAGCAGTTACTCGACTAGCTCCTACGAGCAGTACTTC; cdr3_aa: CASSYSTSSYEQYF
v_call: TRBV19; d_call: .; j_call: TRBJ1-5; clone_size: .; cdr3_nt: TGTGCCAGTAGTGCCGGAGTTCAGCACGATCAGCCCCAGCATTTT; cdr3_aa: CASSAGVQHDQPQHF
v_call: TRBV24-1; d_call: .; j_call: TRBJ2-2; clone_size: .; cdr3_nt: TGTGCCACCAGTGACCGTACTACAGGGTTTGGCGGGGAGCTGTTTTTT; cdr3_aa: CATSDRTTGFGGELFF
v_call: TRBV5-8; d_call: TRBD1; j_call: TRBJ2-7; clone_size: .; cdr3_nt: TGTGCCAGCAGCTGGACAGGTAACTCCTACGAGCAGTACTTC; cdr3_aa: CASSWTGNSYEQYF
v_call: TRBV19; d_call: TRBD2; j_call: TRBJ2-1; clone_size: few; cdr3_nt: TGTGCCAGTAGTATCGTCGGGGGAGGGAGAAATGAGCAGTTCTTC; cdr3_aa: CASSIVGGGRNEQFF
v_call: TRBV3-1/TRBV3-2; d_call: .; j_call: TRBJ2-2; clone_size: .; cdr3_nt: TGTGCCAGCAGCCAAGGGGCTTACGGGGAGCTGTTTTTT; cdr3_aa: CASSQGAYGELFF
v_call: TRBV9; d_call: .; j_call: TRBJ2-3; clone_size: .; cdr3_nt: TGTGCCAGCAGCTTGCGGGATACGCAGTATTTT; cdr3_aa: CASSLRDTQYF
v_call: TRBV5-4; d_call: .; j_call: TRBJ1-4; clone_size: .; cdr3_nt: TGTGCCAGCAGCTTGGATCAGATGAATGAAAAACTGTTTTTT; cdr3_aa: CASSLDQMNEKLFF
v_call: TRBV9; d_call: TRBD2; j_call: TRBJ2-1; clone_size: .; cdr3_nt: TGTGCCAGCAGTCCTCGAAGGGCGGGAGGTGATGAGCAGTTCTTC; cdr3_aa: CASSPRRAGGDEQFF
v_call: TRBV6-5; d_call: .; j_call: TRBJ2-3; clone_size: once; cdr3_nt: TGTGCCAGCAGTTACTCCCAGGGAGGAACAGATACGCAGTATTTT; cdr3_aa: CASSYSQGGTDTQYF
v_call: TRBV9; d_call: .; j_call: TRBJ1-4; clone_size: .; cdr3_nt: TGTGCCAGCAGCGTAGCTCCCGCACAGGCCGATGAAAAACTGTTTTTT; cdr3_aa: CASSVAPAQADEKLFF
v_call: TRBV11-2; d_call: .; j_call: TRBJ1-2; clone_size: .; cdr3_nt: TGTGCCAGCAGCCCCCCGGGGAGGGGTGGGGGGTATGGCTACACCTTC; cdr3_aa: CASSPPGRGGGYGYTF
v_call: TRBV7-9; d_call: TRBD2; j_call: TRBJ2-1; clone_size: .; cdr3_nt: TGTGCCAGCAGTCCCGGGACTAGCGGGAGCTCTACCAGCGATGAGCAGTTCTTC; cdr3_aa: CASSPGTSGSSTSDEQFF
v_call: TRBV2; d_call: .; j_call: TRBJ1-6; clone_size: .; cdr3_nt: TGTGCCAGCACGTTTAAGGGGAGGGATTCACCCCTCCACTTT; cdr3_aa: CASTFKGRDSPLHF
v_call: TRBV30; d_call: TRBD1; j_call: TRBJ1-3; clone_size: .; cdr3_nt: TGTGCCTGGAGTACTAAGGGACAGTTTTTTGAAAACACCATATATTTT; cdr3_aa: CAWSTKGQFFENTIYF
v_call: TRBV7-8; d_call: TRBD1; j_call: TRBJ2-7; clone_size: .; cdr3_nt: TGTGCCAGCAGCTCGCACAGGGGTAAGGGTATCGAGCAGTACTTC; cdr3_aa: CASSSHRGKGIEQYF
v_call: TRBV7-9; d_call: .; j_call: TRBJ1-1; clone_size: .; cdr3_nt: TGTGCCAGCAGCTTAAGGGGAGGGGAGAGGACTGAAGCTTTCTTT; cdr3_aa: CASSLRGGERTEAFF